This TCR beta chain was recovered during a study of cytomegalovirus exposure and HLA in healthy donors. The PCR ran on 60 Vbeta and 13 Jbeta primers. Profiled with immunoSEQ multiplex PCR; TCRdb holds only in-frame clones, not every one. The sample has roughly 200,000 clones, about 80% seen once. V gave up 1 base and J gave up 1 base, with 13 bases separating them. Germline V lookup: CDR1 SQVTM, CDR2 ANQGSEA. The CDR3 spans 15 residues. Sequencing was performed on PBMCs. This TCR came from a woman aged 60-75 years in good health and CMV-seropositive. The chain recombines TRBV29-1 with TRBJ1-1; D is undetermined. CDR3 amino acids: CSVEGHGGRNTEAFF. In nucleotides, the CDR3 is TGCAGCGTTGAAGGCCATGGCGGGCGGAACACTGAAGCTTTCTTT.